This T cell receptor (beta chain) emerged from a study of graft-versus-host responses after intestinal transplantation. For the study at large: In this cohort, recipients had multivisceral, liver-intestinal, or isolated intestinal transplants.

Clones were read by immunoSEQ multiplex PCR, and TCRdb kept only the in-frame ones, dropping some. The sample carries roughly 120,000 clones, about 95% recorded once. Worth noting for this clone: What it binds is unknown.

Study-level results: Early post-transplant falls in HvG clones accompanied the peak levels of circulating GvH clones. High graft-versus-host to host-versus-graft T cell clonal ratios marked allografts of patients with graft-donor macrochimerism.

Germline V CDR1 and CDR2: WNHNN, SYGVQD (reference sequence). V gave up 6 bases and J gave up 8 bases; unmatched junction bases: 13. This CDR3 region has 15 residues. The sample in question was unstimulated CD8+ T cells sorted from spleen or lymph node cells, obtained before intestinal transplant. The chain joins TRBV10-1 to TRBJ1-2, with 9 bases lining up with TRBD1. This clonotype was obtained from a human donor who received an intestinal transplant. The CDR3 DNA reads TGCGCCAGCAGACCCGGACAGGGGATGGAAGGGGGCTACACCTTC. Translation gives CASRPGQGMEGGYTF.